A single sample gave rise to the 2 T cell receptor beta chains below, sequenced in a study of T-cell memory formation after mild COVID-19. TCRdb called the 5' RACE reads again in MiXCR, with one record for every CDR3 protein. The sample includes hundreds of thousands of distinct CDR3 sequences, roughly 20% seen only once; the top ten take around 8.4%. The material sequenced was PBMCs or a T cell subset sorted from them (not recorded which). These receptors all come from an adult woman who had mild COVID-19 (a few samples of this study predate the infection). Cell type and time point are not known.

J is TRBJ1-1 and V is TRBV7-2, with a possible D match to TRBD1 (5 bases). The CDR3 length is 16 residues. Germline V gives CDR1 SGHTA, CDR2 FQGNSA. Trimming cost V 1 base and J 4 bases, with 16 bases left between them. In DNA form, the CDR3 reads TGTGCCAGCAGCTTAGAACGCGGCAGGGTGGGCACTGAAGCTTTCTTT. This encodes CASSLERGRVGTEAFF.

V is TRBV19 and J is TRBJ1-1, with D possibly being TRBD1 (5 bases). V shed 8 bases and J shed 1 base, with 11 bases lying between them. Germline V lookup: CDR1 LNHDA, CDR2 SQIVND (reference sequence). The CDR3 runs 13 residues. CDR3 sequence (DNA): TGTGCCAGTCGGCTGGGGGGGAACACTGAAGCTTTCTTT. This encodes CASRLGGNTEAFF. The whole variable domain, remainder taken from reference TRBV19 and TRBJ1-1, is DGGITQSPKYLFRKEGQNVTLSCEQNLNHDAMYWYRQDPGQGLRLIYYSQIVNDFQKGDIAEGYSVSREKKESFPLTVTSAQKNPTAFYLCASRLGGNTEAFFGQGTRLTVV.